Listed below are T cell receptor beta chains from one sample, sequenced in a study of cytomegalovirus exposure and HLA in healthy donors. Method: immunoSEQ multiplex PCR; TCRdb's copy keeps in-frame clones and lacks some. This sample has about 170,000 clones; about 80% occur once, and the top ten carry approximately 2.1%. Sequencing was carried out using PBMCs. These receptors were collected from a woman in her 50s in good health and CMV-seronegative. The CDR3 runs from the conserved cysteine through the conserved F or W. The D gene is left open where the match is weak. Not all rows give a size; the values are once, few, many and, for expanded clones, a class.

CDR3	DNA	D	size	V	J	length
CASSWEGWDTQYF	TGTGCCAGCAGCTGGGAGGGTTGGGATACGCAGTATTTT	TRBD2	NA	TRBV7-9	TRBJ2-3	13
CASSQDGTGVQPQHF	TGTGCCAGCAGCCAAGATGGGACAGGAGTTCAGCCCCAGCATTTT	TRBD1	NA	TRBV4-2	TRBJ1-5	15
CASSVGQDAYNEQFF	TGTGCCAGCAGCGTCGGACAGGACGCCTACAATGAGCAGTTCTTC	TRBD1	NA	TRBV9	TRBJ2-1	15
CASSLGTGDTEAFF	TGTGCCAGCAGCTTAGGGACAGGGGATACTGAAGCTTTCTTT	TRBD1	few	TRBV7-6	TRBJ1-1	14
CSASVPNEQFF	TGCAGTGCTAGCGTCCCCAATGAGCAGTTCTTC	NA	NA	TRBV20-1	TRBJ2-1	11
CASSPTGVDTQYF	TGTGCCAGCTCACCCACAGGGGTAGATACGCAGTATTTT	TRBD1	NA	TRBV18	TRBJ2-3	13
CASSLAALAGTYNEQFF	TGCGCCAGCAGCTTGGCGGCCCTAGCGGGAACCTACAATGAGCAGTTCTTC	TRBD2	NA	TRBV5-1	TRBJ2-1	17
CASTRGNLDEQYF	TGTGCCAGCACTAGGGGTAACCTCGACGAGCAGTACTTC	NA	NA	TRBV7-9	TRBJ2-7	13
CASSATQGRNEQFF	TGTGCCAGCAGCGCCACGCAGGGGCGTAATGAGCAGTTCTTC	NA	NA	TRBV7-2	TRBJ2-1	14
CAISGGQSSGNTIYF	TGTGCCATCAGTGGGGGACAGAGCTCTGGAAACACCATATATTTT	TRBD1	few	TRBV10-3	TRBJ1-3	15
CASTSPSSYNEQFF	TGTGCCAGCACTAGTCCGAGCTCCTACAATGAGCAGTTCTTC	NA	NA	TRBV2	TRBJ2-1	14
CASSPGLMGYGYTF	TGCGCCAGCAGCCCGGGACTTATGGGGTATGGCTACACCTTC	NA	NA	TRBV10-1	TRBJ1-2	14
CAISDPRGQETQYF	TGTGCCATCAGTGACCCCCGCGGACAAGAGACCCAGTACTTC	NA	NA	TRBV10-3	TRBJ2-5	14
CASRPPVGGTEAFF	TGTGCCAGCAGGCCGCCCGTGGGAGGGACTGAAGCTTTCTTT	NA	NA	TRBV28	TRBJ1-1	14
CASSRGQENYGYTF	TGCGCCAGCAGCCGGGGACAGGAGAACTATGGCTACACCTTC	TRBD1	NA	TRBV4-1	TRBJ1-2	14
CSVNEGTGKREQYF	TGCAGCGTGAACGAGGGGACAGGGAAGCGGGAGCAGTACTTC	TRBD1	NA	TRBV29-1	TRBJ2-7	14
CASTAVHNTGELFF	TGTGCCAGCACTGCGGTCCACAACACCGGGGAGCTGTTTTTT	NA	NA	TRBV11-1	TRBJ2-2	14
CASRGQGIYNEQFF	TGTGCCAGCCGGGGCCAGGGGATCTACAATGAGCAGTTCTTC	NA	once	TRBV7-3	TRBJ2-1	14
CASSYSGVGQPQHF	TGTGCCAGCAGTTACTCCGGGGTAGGTCAGCCCCAGCATTTT	NA	NA	TRBV6-5	TRBJ1-5	14
CASSPQGPVGRVYEQYF	TGTGCCAGCAGCCCCCAGGGGCCGGTTGGCAGAGTCTACGAGCAGTACTTC	NA	NA	TRBV5-4	TRBJ2-7	17
CATSREGGGMGYQPQHF	TGTGCCACCAGCAGAGAGGGGGGTGGAATGGGGTATCAGCCCCAGCATTTT	NA	NA	TRBV15	TRBJ1-5	17
CATSGEYREGEQYF	TGTGCCACCAGCGGGGAATACAGGGAGGGCGAGCAGTACTTC	NA	once	TRBV15	TRBJ2-7	14
CASSSDSNTEAFF	TGTGCCAGCTCATCCGACAGCAACACTGAAGCTTTCTTT	NA	NA	TRBV18	TRBJ1-1	13
CASSGDRGEKLFF	TGTGCCAGCAGCGGCGACAGGGGCGAAAAACTGTTTTTT	TRBD1	NA	TRBV7-6	TRBJ1-4	13
CASSLLDRGNEKLFF	TGTGCCAGCAGCTTACTGGACAGGGGTAATGAAAAACTGTTTTTT	TRBD1	NA	TRBV7-8	TRBJ1-4	15
CSVTGLAGGGNYEQYF	TGCAGCGTTACCGGACTAGCGGGAGGGGGAAACTACGAGCAGTACTTC	TRBD2	NA	TRBV29-1	TRBJ2-7	16
CASKIHSATNEKLFF	TGTGCCAGTAAGATCCATAGTGCAACTAATGAAAAACTGTTTTTT	NA	NA	TRBV19	TRBJ1-4	15
CASSFNLRNEQFF	TGCGCCAGCAGCTTTAACCTTCGGAATGAGCAGTTCTTC	NA	NA	TRBV5-1	TRBJ2-1	13
CASSQDGAGGANVLTF	TGCGCCAGCAGCCAAGATGGGGCGGGAGGGGCCAACGTCCTGACTTTC	NA	NA	TRBV4-3	TRBJ2-6	16
CASSAIGGGRARSSYNEQFF	TGTGCCAGCAGTGCGATTGGGGGCGGGAGGGCCCGATCCTCCTACAATGAGCAGTTCTTC	TRBD2	NA	TRBV6-4	TRBJ2-1	20
CASSTLGASSYEQYF	TGTGCCAGTAGTACTCTGGGAGCCAGCTCCTACGAGCAGTACTTC	NA	NA	TRBV19	TRBJ2-7	15
CASSDRGTDTQYF	TGTGCCAGCAGTGACCGGGGCACAGATACGCAGTATTTT	NA	NA	TRBV6-4	TRBJ2-3	13
CASSLGAGGPYEQYF	TGTGCCAGCAGCTTAGGGGCGGGGGGGCCTTACGAGCAGTACTTC	TRBD2	few	TRBV7-2	TRBJ2-7	15
CASSQGSLAGGVSSYNEQFF	TGTGCCAGCAGCCAAGGGAGCCTAGCGGGAGGGGTAAGCTCCTACAATGAGCAGTTCTTC	TRBD2	NA	TRBV14	TRBJ2-1	20
CASSQPWTGYNEQFF	TGTGCCAGCAGCCAACCCTGGACAGGCTACAATGAGCAGTTCTTC	TRBD1	NA	TRBV4-2	TRBJ2-1	15
CASSDSRRGSEALF	TGTGCCAGCAGTGACTCGAGAAGGGGTTCCGAAGCTCTCTTT	NA	NA	TRBV6-4	TRBJ1-1	14
CASSQETSAYKGQYF	TGCGCCAGCAGCCAAGAGACTAGCGCCTATAAGGGGCAGTACTTC	TRBD2	NA	TRBV4-1	TRBJ2-7	15
CSTPTGGVLTNEKLFF	TGTTCCACCCCGACAGGGGGCGTTTTAACTAATGAAAAACTGTTTTTT	TRBD1	NA	TRBV7-9	TRBJ1-4	16
CASSQEDFSFADTQYF	TGTGCCAGCAGCCAAGAGGACTTCTCTTTCGCAGATACGCAGTATTTT	NA	NA	TRBV14	TRBJ2-3	16
CASSLGQGRSYEQYF	TGTGCCAGCAGCTTAGGGCAGGGGCGCTCCTACGAGCAGTACTTC	NA	few	TRBV7-3	TRBJ2-7	15
CASSPPSSGVYEQYF	TGTGCCAGCAGCCCTCCCTCTAGCGGGGTTTACGAGCAGTACTTC	TRBD2	NA	TRBV7-9	TRBJ2-7	15
CASRGQPMNTEAFF	TGTGCCAGCAGGGGACAGCCTATGAACACTGAAGCTTTCTTT	TRBD1	NA	TRBV2	TRBJ1-1	14
CASSLFLLTSGTNNEQFF	TGTGCCAGCAGTTTATTCCTCCTTACTAGCGGGACTAACAATGAGCAGTTCTTC	TRBD2	once	TRBV27	TRBJ2-1	18
CASSLAPDRVVSFGNTIYF	TGTGCCAGCAGCTTAGCCCCGGACAGGGTAGTGTCGTTTGGAAACACCATATATTTT	TRBD1	NA	TRBV7-9	TRBJ1-3	19
CASSRWLSNQPQHF	TGTGCCAGCAGCCGTTGGCTTAGCAATCAGCCCCAGCATTTT	NA	NA	TRBV5-6	TRBJ1-5	14
CASSLGVGQGSNQPQHF	TGTGCCAGCAGCTTAGGGGTGGGACAGGGGAGCAATCAGCCCCAGCATTTT	TRBD1	NA	TRBV7-9	TRBJ1-5	17
CASGDRYNSPLHF	TGTGCCAGCGGGGACAGGTATAATTCACCCCTCCACTTT	TRBD1	NA	TRBV9	TRBJ1-6	13
CASSLDPAGDYEQYF	TGTGCCAGCAGCTTAGATCCCGCAGGGGACTACGAGCAGTACTTC	NA	NA	TRBV7-2	TRBJ2-7	15